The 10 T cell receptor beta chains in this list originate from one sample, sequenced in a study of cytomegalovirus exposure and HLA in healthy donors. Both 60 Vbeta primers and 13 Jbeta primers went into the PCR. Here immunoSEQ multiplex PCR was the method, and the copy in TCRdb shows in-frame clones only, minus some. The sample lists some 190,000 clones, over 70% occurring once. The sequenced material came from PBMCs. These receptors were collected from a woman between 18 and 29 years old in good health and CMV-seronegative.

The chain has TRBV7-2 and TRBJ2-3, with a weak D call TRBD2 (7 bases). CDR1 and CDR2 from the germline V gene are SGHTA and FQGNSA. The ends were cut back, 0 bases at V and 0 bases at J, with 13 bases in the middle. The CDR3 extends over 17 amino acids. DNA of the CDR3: TGTGCCAGCAGCTTAGCGGGCGGGGGCGGGAGCACAGATACGCAGTATTTT. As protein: CASSLAGGGGSTDTQYF.

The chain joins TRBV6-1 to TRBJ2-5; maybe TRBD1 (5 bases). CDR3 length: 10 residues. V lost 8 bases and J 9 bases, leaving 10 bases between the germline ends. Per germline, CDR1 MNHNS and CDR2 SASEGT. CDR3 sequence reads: CASFEGAQYF. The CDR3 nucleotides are TGTGCCAGCTTCGAAGGGGCCCAGTACTTC.

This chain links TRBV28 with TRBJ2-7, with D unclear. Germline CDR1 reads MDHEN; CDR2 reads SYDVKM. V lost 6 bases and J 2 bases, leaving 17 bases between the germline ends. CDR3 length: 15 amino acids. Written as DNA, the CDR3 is TGTGCCAGCAGCTTGGGCCTTCCAGGCACCTACGAGCAGTACTTC. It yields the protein CASSLGLPGTYEQYF.

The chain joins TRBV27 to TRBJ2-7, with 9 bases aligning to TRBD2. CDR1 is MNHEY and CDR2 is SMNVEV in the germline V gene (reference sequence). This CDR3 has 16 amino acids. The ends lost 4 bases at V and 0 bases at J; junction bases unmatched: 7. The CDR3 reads CASSSRGSGSSYEQYF. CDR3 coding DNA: TGTGCCAGCAGTTCCCGGGGTAGCGGGAGCTCCTACGAGCAGTACTTC.

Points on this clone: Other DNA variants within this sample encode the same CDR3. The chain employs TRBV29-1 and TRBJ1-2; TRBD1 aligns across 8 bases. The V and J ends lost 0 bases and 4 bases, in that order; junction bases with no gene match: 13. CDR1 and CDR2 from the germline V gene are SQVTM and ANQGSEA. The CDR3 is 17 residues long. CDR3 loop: CSVEDRGQADPSYGYTF. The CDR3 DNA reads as TGCAGCGTTGAAGATCGGGGACAGGCCGATCCTAGCTATGGCTACACCTTC.

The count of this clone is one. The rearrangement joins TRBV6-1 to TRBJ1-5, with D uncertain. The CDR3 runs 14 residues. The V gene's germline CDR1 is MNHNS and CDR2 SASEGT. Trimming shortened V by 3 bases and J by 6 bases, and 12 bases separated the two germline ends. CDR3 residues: CASSDSFLGQPQHF. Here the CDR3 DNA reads TGTGCCAGCAGTGACTCCTTCCTAGGTCAGCCCCAGCATTTT.

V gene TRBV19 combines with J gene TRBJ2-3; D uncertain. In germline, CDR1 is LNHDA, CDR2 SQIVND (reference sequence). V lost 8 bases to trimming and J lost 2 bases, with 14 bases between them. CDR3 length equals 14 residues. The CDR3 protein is CASGDSTVTDTQYF. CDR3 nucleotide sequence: TGTGCCAGTGGTGACTCGACGGTCACAGATACGCAGTATTTT.

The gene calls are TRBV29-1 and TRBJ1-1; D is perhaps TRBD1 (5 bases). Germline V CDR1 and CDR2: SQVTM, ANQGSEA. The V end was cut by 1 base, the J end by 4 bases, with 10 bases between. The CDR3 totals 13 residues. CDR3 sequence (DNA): TGCAGCGTTGAAGGGCAGGGCCTCACTGAAGCTTTCTTT. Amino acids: CSVEGQGLTEAFF.

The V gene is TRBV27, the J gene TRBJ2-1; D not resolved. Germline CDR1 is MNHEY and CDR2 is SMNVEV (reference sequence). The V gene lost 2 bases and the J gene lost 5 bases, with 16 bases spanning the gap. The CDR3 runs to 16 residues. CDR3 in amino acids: CASSLVPPPSNNEQFF. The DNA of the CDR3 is TGTGCCAGCAGTTTAGTACCGCCCCCGAGCAACAATGAGCAGTTCTTC.

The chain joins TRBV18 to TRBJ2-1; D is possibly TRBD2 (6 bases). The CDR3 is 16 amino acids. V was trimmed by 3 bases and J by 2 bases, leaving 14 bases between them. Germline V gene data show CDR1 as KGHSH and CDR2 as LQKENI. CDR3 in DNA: TGTGCCAGCTCACCTACTCACGGGGGAACCTACAATGAGCAGTTCTTC. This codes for CASSPTHGGTYNEQFF.